A single sample gave rise to the 7 T cell receptor beta chains below, sequenced in a study of T cell repertoires in ileal Crohn's disease. Clones were sequenced by immunoSEQ multiplex PCR, and TCRdb holds only the in-frame ones, with some missing. The sample holds tens of thousands of clones, around three quarters seen once. The source material was ileal tissue. The receptors were gathered from an adult with Crohn's disease.

This sequence joins TRBV6-5 and TRBJ2-5, with 11 bases matching TRBD2. V lost 3 bases and J lost 8; bases outside the gene matches: 11. CDR1 is MNHEY and CDR2 is SVGAGI in the germline V gene. The CDR3 has 16 residues. CDR3 sequence: CASSYSLAGAHGTQYF. The CDR3 DNA reads as TGTGCCAGCAGTTATTCACTAGCGGGGGCCCACGGAACCCAGTACTTC.

This chain links TRBV9 with TRBJ2-1; no clear D gene. Germline V gene lookup returns CDR1 SGDLS and CDR2 YYNGEE. Trimming took off 4 bases at V and 9 bases at J, with 14 bases between the two ends. CDR3 length: 13 residues. The CDR3 reads CASSLGSVGEQFF. As DNA, the CDR3 is TGTGCCAGCAGCTTGGGCAGTGTGGGTGAGCAGTTCTTC.

The V gene is TRBV5-4, the J gene TRBJ2-1; D is unresolved. Germline lookup yields CDR1 SGHNT and CDR2 YYREEE (reference sequence). Deletions cut 4 bases from V and 0 bases from J, with 5 bases between. This CDR3 has 13 residues. CDR3 nucleotide sequence: TGTGCCAGCAGCGCCGGCTCCTACAATGAGCAGTTCTTC. Translating gives CASSAGSYNEQFF. Full variable domain (remainder filled in from reference TRBV5-4 and TRBJ2-1): ETGVTQSPTHLIKTRGQQVTLRCSSQSGHNTVSWYQQALGQGPQFIFQYYREEENGRGNFPPRFSGLQFPNYSSELNVNALELDDSALYLCASSAGSYNEQFFGPGTRLTVL.

The chain recombines TRBV30 with TRBJ1-3; D uncertain. CDR1 GTSNPN and CDR2 SVGIG come from the germline V gene (reference sequence). This CDR3 has 12 amino acids. V lost 3 bases, J lost 4 bases, and 7 bases lay in between. CDR3 nucleotide sequence: TGTGCCTGGAGGACGGGAGGAAACACCATATATTTT. Translation: CAWRTGGNTIYF.

The chain links TRBV19 to TRBJ2-1, with 9 bases matching TRBD2. Germline V gives CDR1 LNHDA, CDR2 SQIVND (reference sequence). There are 16 residues in the CDR3. V shed 4 bases, J shed 5 bases, and the junction held 9 bases outside the gene matches. CDR3 sequence: CASSRGGLAGNNEQFF. DNA for the CDR3: TGTGCCAGTAGTAGAGGGGGGCTAGCGGGAAACAATGAGCAGTTCTTC.

In this sample, this clone turned up a few times. The chain is built from TRBV6-5 and TRBJ1-4; D is ambiguous. CDR1 is MNHEY, CDR2 SVGAGI, per germline. The CDR3 totals 12 residues. V lost 7 bases to trimming and J lost 8 bases, with 11 bases between them. The CDR3 sequence is CASTPGREKLFF. For the CDR3, the DNA is TGTGCCAGCACCCCCGGCAGGGAAAAACTGTTTTTT.

This chain connects TRBV30 to TRBJ1-4, with 9 bases fitting TRBD1. Germline V gene lookup returns CDR1 GTSNPN and CDR2 SVGIG (reference sequence). V gave up 1 base and J gave up 8 bases; unmatched junction bases: 8. CDR3 size: 15 residues. The CDR3 sequence: CAWSAGGQGGEKLFF. CDR3 coding DNA: TGTGCCTGGAGTGCGGGGGGACAGGGCGGAGAAAAACTGTTTTTT.